This T cell receptor beta chain was observed in a study of cytomegalovirus exposure and HLA in healthy donors. CDR3 length: 12 amino acids. The ends were cut back, 1 base at V and 7 bases at J, with 8 bases in the middle. Germline V lookup: CDR1 MNHEY, CDR2 SMNVEV (reference sequence). Note on this clone: Its antigen is not identified.

Study results and limitations: Reportedly, fewer N-insertions than the approximately 690-donor mean appeared in an Asian-associated ancestry cluster in a later analysis.

The PCR made use of 60 Vbeta and 13 Jbeta primers. Libraries were prepared by immunoSEQ multiplex PCR; TCRdb keeps only in-frame clonotypes and omits some of them. The sample lists about 160,000 clones, roughly 81% occurring once. The rearrangement uses TRBV27 and TRBJ2-7, with D possibly being TRBD2 (5 bases). Sequencing was performed on PBMCs. The receptor was derived from a young man in good health and CMV-seropositive. This chain's CDR3 is CASSLYPGEQYF. The CDR3 coding sequence is TGTGCCAGCAGTTTATATCCGGGGGAGCAGTACTTC.